Following are 29 T cell receptor beta chains from one sample sequenced in a study of blood T cells in healthy people across ages. A second PCR, run for about 7 to 11 cycles, used a sample-barcoded 5' primer plus a J-beta primer mix. From the 5' RACE reads, TCRdb called clonotypes with MiXCR, one entry per CDR3 protein. The table has some 1.5 million distinct CDR3 sequences, roughly 43% seen once. Sequenced input: blood. These receptors were taken from a woman aged 18-35 years in good health.

This chain joins TRBV20-1 and TRBJ1-2; D gene uncertain. There are 13 residues in the CDR3. Trimming pared 6 bases from V and 6 bases from J, leaving 17 bases between. Germline CDR1 is DFQATT and CDR2 is SNEGSKA (reference sequence). As DNA, the CDR3 is TGCAGTGCCTCCTTGTCCTTGGCTCATGGCTACACCTTC. Its translation: CSASLSLAHGYTF.

This clonotype came up many times. The rearrangement links TRBV6-4 to TRBJ2-1; 7 nucleotides line up with TRBD2. The CDR3 covers 15 residues. V lost 2 bases and J lost 4; bases outside the gene matches: 5. The V gene's germline CDR1 is MRHNA and CDR2 SNTAGT. The CDR3 here is CASSDGGSSYNEQFF. The CDR3, as DNA: TGTGCCAGCAGTGACGGCGGGAGCTCATACAATGAGCAGTTCTTC.

This chain connects TRBV7-9 to TRBJ1-5; 10 bases fit TRBD1. Germline assignment: CDR1 SEHNR and CDR2 FQNEAQ (reference sequence). This CDR3 spans 16 amino acids. V lost 5 bases to trimming and J lost 2 bases; unmatched junction nucleotides: 6. The CDR3 bases are TGTGCCAGCAGCGCCCCCGGGACAGGGGGCAATCAGCCCCAGCATTTT. Its translation: CASSAPGTGGNQPQHF.

This clonotype has at least ten counts. V gene TRBV28 combines with J gene TRBJ2-3, with D possibly TRBD2 on 5 matching bases. There are 16 residues in the CDR3. In germline, CDR1 is MDHEN, CDR2 SYDVKM. V was cut by 5 bases and J by 4 bases, with 19 bases left in between. CDR3 loop: CASSPTSGFWADTQYF. CDR3 in DNA: TGTGCCAGCAGTCCCACCTCGGGGTTTTGGGCAGATACGCAGTATTTT.

The chain joins TRBV4-3 to TRBJ1-5, with D perhaps TRBD1 (5 bases). Germline-derived CDR1 and CDR2 are LGHNA and YSLEER. Trimming pared 2 bases from V and 3 bases from J, leaving 11 bases between. The CDR3 has 15 residues. The CDR3 bases are TGCGCCAGCAGCCAAATAAATGGGGCCAATCAGCCCCAGCATTTT. The encoded protein is CASSQINGANQPQHF.

The V and J genes are TRBV3-1 and TRBJ2-3; D ambiguous. Germline CDR1 reads LGHDT; CDR2 reads YNNKEL (reference sequence). Trimming pared 5 bases from V and 6 bases from J, leaving 12 bases between. The CDR3 runs to 13 residues. The CDR3 DNA is TGTGCCAGCAGCTTCCCGACGGCCGATACGCAGTATTTT. It codes for CASSFPTADTQYF.

The CDR3 reads CASSVVEGFWDEQFF. The CDR3 DNA reads as TGTGCCAGCAGCGTAGTGGAGGGTTTTTGGGATGAGCAGTTCTTC. This rearrangement joins TRBV9 to TRBJ2-1; possible D gene TRBD2, 6 bases. V was cut by 0 bases and J by 8 bases, with 15 bases left in between. The CDR3 has 15 amino acids. The V gene's germline CDR1 is SGDLS and CDR2 YYNGEE.

The V call is TRBV20-1, the J call TRBJ1-4; no definite D call. V was shortened by 5 bases and J by 10 bases, with 14 bases between the two germline ends. Germline V gives CDR1 DFQATT, CDR2 SNEGSKA (reference sequence). The length of the CDR3 is 12 residues. The CDR3 reads CSAAESSGKLFF. The CDR3 nucleotides are TGCAGTGCTGCCGAATCCTCGGGAAAACTGTTTTTT.

This clonotype has just a few counts. This sequence joins TRBV6-6 and TRBJ1-5; no firm D call. Between the trimmed V and J ends, which lost 4 bases and 0 bases, there was a span of 16 bases. This CDR3 spans 17 amino acids. Germline V lookup: CDR1 MNHNY, CDR2 SVGAGI (reference sequence). CDR3 residues: CASSSASGKYSNQPQHF. CDR3 sequence (DNA): TGTGCCAGCAGTTCGGCAAGCGGGAAGTATAGCAATCAGCCCCAGCATTTT.

The chain has TRBV28 and TRBJ2-3; D may correspond to TRBD1 or TRBD2 (5 bases each). V lost 8 bases, J lost 7 bases, and 13 bases lay in between. CDR1 MDHEN and CDR2 SYDVKM come from the germline V gene. There are 12 residues in the CDR3. The CDR3 region is CASEAGTNTQYF. CDR3 DNA sequence: TGTGCCAGCGAAGCCGGGACGAATACGCAGTATTTT.

This clonotype was seen a handful of times. The chain employs TRBV10-3 and TRBJ2-5; D ambiguous. V lost 10 bases to trimming and J lost 6 bases, with 15 bases between them. This CDR3 has 12 amino acids. The V gene's germline CDR1 is ENHRY and CDR2 SYGVKD. The CDR3 protein is CANGPDSKTQYF. The CDR3 nucleotides read TGTGCCAACGGACCCGACTCTAAGACCCAGTACTTC.

This clonotype was detected many times. The V and J genes are TRBV7-2 and TRBJ2-5; either TRBD1 or TRBD2 may fit D (5 bases each). With 5 bases removed from V and 5 bases from J, the gap between germline ends came to 18 bases. Germline V gene lookup returns CDR1 SGHTA and CDR2 FQGNSA. CDR3 length: 15 amino acids. The CDR3 loop is CASSEFFGAPETQYF. The CDR3 DNA reads TGTGCCAGCAGCGAATTCTTCGGGGCTCCCGAGACCCAGTACTTC.

The rearrangement uses TRBV7-2 and TRBJ2-5; 9 bases line up with TRBD1. Germline assignment: CDR1 SGHTA and CDR2 FQGNSA. The CDR3 is 15 residues long. Unmatched junction bases numbered 6, after V lost 5 bases and J lost 2 bases. The chain's CDR3 is CASSVNRGRQETQYF. In nucleotides, the CDR3 is TGTGCCAGCAGCGTCAACAGGGGGCGTCAAGAGACCCAGTACTTC.

This clonotype was counted many times. The V gene is TRBV7-9, the J gene TRBJ2-3; the D gene is possibly TRBD1 (5 bases). The germline V gene has CDR1 SEHNR and CDR2 FQNEAQ (reference sequence). CDR3 length equals 14 residues. Trimming pared 5 bases from V and 4 bases from J, leaving 13 bases between. Here the CDR3 reads CASSRSWGSDTQYF. Here the CDR3 DNA reads TGTGCCAGCAGCCGGAGCTGGGGCTCAGATACGCAGTATTTT.

V gene TRBV7-6 combines with J gene TRBJ1-6, with 11 bases that match TRBD1. Losses at the gene ends were 4 bases for V and 8 bases for J; bases not matched to a gene: 4. The germline V gene has CDR1 SGHVS and CDR2 FNYEAQ. The CDR3 has 15 amino acids. The CDR3 DNA sequence: TGTGCCAGCAGCTGGACAGGGGGCGTGGATTCACCCCTCCACTTT. Protein: CASSWTGGVDSPLHF.

This chain connects TRBV12-3 or TRBV12-4 to TRBJ2-1; TRBD2 matches 7 bases. The closer fit of TRBJ2-7 to the DNA end suggests the J call may be wrong. The CDR3 has 16 residues. CDR3 in DNA: TGTGCCAGCAGCCTTTTGGCGGGGGACTTCTACAATGAGCAGTACTTC. Translation gives CASSLLAGDFYNEQYF.

V is TRBV11-2 and J is TRBJ2-3, with a possible D match to TRBD1 (6 bases). CDR3 length equals 16 residues. In germline, CDR1 is SGHAT, CDR2 FQNNGV. V was pared by 1 base and J by 6 bases, with 17 bases between. This CDR3 is CASSLGGTGIADTQYF. DNA of the CDR3: TGTGCCAGCAGCTTAGGGGGTACAGGGATTGCGGATACGCAGTATTTT.

The rearrangement joins TRBV7-2 to TRBJ2-5, with D uncertain. Germline assignment: CDR1 SGHTA and CDR2 FQGNSA. V was clipped by 4 bases and J by 1 base, with 7 bases between them. This CDR3 is 13 amino acids long. This CDR3 reads CASSSRTQETQYF. The CDR3 nucleotides read TGTGCCAGCAGCTCCAGAACCCAAGAGACCCAGTACTTC.

The chain carries TRBV12-3 or TRBV12-4 and TRBJ1-3; 8 bases align to TRBD1. There are 13 residues in the CDR3. Losses at the gene ends were 8 bases for V and 4 bases for J; bases not matched to a gene: 4. DNA for the CDR3: TGTGCCAGCGGACAGGGTTCAGGAAACACCATATATTTT. This translates into CASGQGSGNTIYF.

This clonotype was observed a handful of times. V gene TRBV24-1 combines with J gene TRBJ2-1; no clear D. The CDR3 extends over 12 amino acids. In germline, CDR1 is KGHDR, CDR2 SFDVKD. V lost 4 bases and J lost 4, with 4 bases in between. CDR3 residues: CATSERYNEQFF. The CDR3 nucleotides read TGTGCCACCAGTGAACGTTACAATGAGCAGTTCTTC.

The chain carries TRBV29-1 and TRBJ2-7; D uncertain. V was trimmed by 2 bases and J by 0 bases, leaving 11 bases between them. Germline CDR1 is SQVTM and CDR2 is ANQGSEA. The CDR3 length is 14 residues. Here the CDR3 reads CSVEKGDGSYEQYF. The CDR3 bases are TGCAGCGTTGAAAAAGGTGACGGCTCCTACGAGCAGTACTTC.

CDR3 in DNA: TGCAGTGCTAGAGATCTAGGGGACAGTTCACCCCTCCACTTT. This gives the protein CSARDLGDSSPLHF. This chain joins TRBV20-1 and TRBJ1-6; 7 bases are shared with TRBD1. The CDR3 loop spans 14 amino acids. Germline CDR1 is DFQATT and CDR2 is SNEGSKA (reference sequence). With V trimmed by 0 bases and J by 9 bases, 5 bases remained unmatched.

This clonotype appeared a few times. V gene TRBV9 combines with J gene TRBJ2-7; D remains unclear. There are 15 residues in the CDR3. Germline lookup yields CDR1 SGDLS and CDR2 YYNGEE. V lost 0 bases and J 3 bases, leaving 13 bases between the germline ends. The CDR3 DNA reads TGTGCCAGCAGCGTAGACGTGGGATTAAACTACGAGCAGTACTTC. Encoded protein: CASSVDVGLNYEQYF.

The chain joins TRBV7-4 to TRBJ2-7; D uncertain. With 2 bases removed from V and 3 bases from J, the gap between germline ends came to 11 bases. The CDR3 length is 14 residues. Germline V gene sequence: CDR1 SGHVT, CDR2 SQSDAQ. The CDR3 here is CASSLYPPCYEQYF. The DNA of the CDR3 is TGTGCCAGCAGCTTATATCCACCGTGCTACGAGCAGTACTTC.

The chain links TRBV7-9 to TRBJ2-1; 13 positions match TRBD2. Germline V gene data show CDR1 as SEHNR and CDR2 as FQNEAQ (reference sequence). CDR3 length: 17 amino acids. The J segment lost 5 bases and the V segment lost 5 bases, leaving 9 bases of the junction unmatched. The CDR3 here is CASSPRRLAGGHNEQFF. In nucleotides, the CDR3 is TGTGCCAGCAGCCCCCGACGACTAGCGGGAGGCCACAATGAGCAGTTCTTC.

The rearrangement links TRBV6-2 or TRBV6-3 to TRBJ2-7; 12 nucleotides line up with TRBD1. The ends lost 2 bases at V and 0 bases at J; junction bases unmatched: 8. From germline, CDR1 is MNHEY and CDR2 SVGEGT. The CDR3 spans 18 residues. The CDR3 protein is CASSYGGQGAPSSYEQYF. In DNA form, the CDR3 reads TGTGCCAGCAGTTACGGGGGACAGGGGGCACCCAGCTCCTACGAGCAGTACTTC.

The chain carries TRBV9 and TRBJ2-2, with D uncertain. This CDR3 is 15 amino acids long. The germline V and J ends were trimmed by 0 bases and 4 bases, with 10 bases remaining between them. Germline-derived CDR1 and CDR2 are SGDLS and YYNGEE. CDR3 sequence (DNA): TGTGCCAGCAGCGTAGAGGGCCCGATCACCGGGGAGCTGTTTTTT. Amino acid sequence: CASSVEGPITGELFF.

This clonotype occurred many times. The chain carries TRBV3-1 and TRBJ2-7, with a tentative D call TRBD1 (5 bases). Germline V gene sequence: CDR1 LGHDT, CDR2 YNNKEL (reference sequence). CDR3 size: 13 residues. Trimming removed 4 bases from V and 6 bases from J, with 13 bases in between. CDR3 in amino acids: CASSLLQGSEQYF. Here the CDR3 DNA reads TGTGCCAGCAGCCTTCTTCAGGGAAGCGAGCAGTACTTC.

This clonotype was observed once. The chain combines TRBV3-1 with TRBJ2-1, with no clear D. The germline V gene has CDR1 LGHDT and CDR2 YNNKEL (reference sequence). The CDR3 is made up of 14 amino acids. V was clipped by 4 bases and J by 0 bases, with 7 bases between them. The CDR3 sequence is CASSPLHSYNEQFF. In DNA, the CDR3 is TGTGCCAGCAGCCCCCTACACTCCTACAATGAGCAGTTCTTC.